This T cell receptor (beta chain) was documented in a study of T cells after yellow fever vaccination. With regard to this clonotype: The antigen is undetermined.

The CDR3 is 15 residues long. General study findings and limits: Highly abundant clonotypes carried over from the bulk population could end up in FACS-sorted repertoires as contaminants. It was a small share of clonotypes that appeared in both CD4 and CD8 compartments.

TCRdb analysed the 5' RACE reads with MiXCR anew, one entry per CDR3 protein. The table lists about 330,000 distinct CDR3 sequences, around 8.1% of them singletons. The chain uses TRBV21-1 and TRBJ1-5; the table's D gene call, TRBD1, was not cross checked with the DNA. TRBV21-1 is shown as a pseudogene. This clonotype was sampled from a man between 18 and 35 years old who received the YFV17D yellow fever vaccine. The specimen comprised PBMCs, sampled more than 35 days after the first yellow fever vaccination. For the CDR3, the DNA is TGTGCCAGCACTATACCCACAGGACGCAATCAGCCCCAGCATTTT. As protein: CASTIPTGRNQPQHF.